This T cell receptor (beta chain) derives from a study of blood T cell repertoires in COVID-19. Participant ages covered about 18 to 100 years across 24 US areas. Clones were sequenced by immunoSEQ multiplex PCR, and TCRdb holds only the in-frame ones, with some missing. This sample has 200,000 or so clones; about 80% occur once, and the top ten carry about 1.3%. The V end was cut by 7 bases, the J end by 6 bases, with 14 bases between. The CDR3 is made up of 13 amino acids. Germline CDR1 SGHRS, CDR2 YFSETQ. The source material was PBMCs or T cells enriched from blood (not recorded which). The chain links TRBV5-1 to TRBJ2-1; perhaps TRBD1 as D (6 bases). The clonotype originates from a woman in her 40s with acute COVID-19. Here the CDR3 reads CASHGGAGNEQFF. DNA of the CDR3: TGCGCCAGCCATGGGGGCGCCGGCAATGAGCAGTTCTTC.